The 10 T cell receptor beta chains in this list originate from one sample, sequenced in a study of shared clonotypes between healthy human individuals. CD45RO-negative cells were positively selected for CCR7, leaving out terminally differentiated effector memory CD45RA+ cells. Using immunoSEQ multiplex PCR, the repertoire was profiled, and TCRdb retains in-frame clones only, with some absent. The table shows hundreds of thousands of clones, with approximately 96% occurring only once. Sequencing was performed on naive CD8+ T cells sorted from blood. Receptors were obtained from a young woman in good health.

The table lists this clone with a count of one. This sequence joins TRBV11-2 and TRBJ2-7; 7 bases agree with TRBD2. Looked up from germline, CDR1 is SGHAT and CDR2 is FQNNGV. V was pared by 5 bases and J by 7 bases, with 14 bases of the junction left unmatched. The CDR3 is 15 amino acids. The CDR3 DNA reads TGTGCCAGCAGCCCGGGGAGGGTCCCAAGCGGGGAGCAGTACTTC. As protein: CASSPGRVPSGEQYF. Full variable domain (outside the CDR3, taken from reference TRBV11-2 and TRBJ2-7): EAGVAQSPRYKIIEKRQSVAFWCNPISGHATLYWYQQILGQGPKLLIQFQNNGVVDDSQLPKDRFSAERLKGVDSTLKIQPAKLEDSAVYLCASSPGRVPSGEQYFGPGTRLTVT.

The gene calls are TRBV19 and TRBJ2-2, with unresolved D. This CDR3 has 14 residues. V was clipped by 0 bases and J by 3 bases, with 5 bases between them. CDR1 and CDR2 (germline): LNHDA, SQIVND (reference sequence). CDR3 region: CASSIEPYTGELFF. The CDR3 nucleotides are TGTGCCAGTAGTATAGAACCTTACACCGGGGAGCTGTTTTTT.

The chain carries TRBV7-2 and TRBJ2-7; D is uncertain. Germline loops: CDR1 SGHTA, CDR2 FQGNSA. There are 13 residues in the CDR3. Trimming pared 2 bases from V and 3 bases from J, leaving 8 bases between. CDR3 nucleotides: TGTGCCAGCAGCTTATCGGAGATCTACGAGCAGTACTTC. Translated, it gives CASSLSEIYEQYF.

This chain links TRBV5-1 with TRBJ2-2; maybe TRBD1 (6 bases). The CDR3 is made up of 14 amino acids. Trimming took 4 bases from V and 6 from J, leaving 13 bases between them. Germline CDR1 reads SGHRS; CDR2 reads YFSETQ. Here the CDR3 reads CASSLLQGPGELFF. The DNA for the CDR3 is TGCGCCAGCAGCCTGTTACAGGGTCCCGGGGAGCTGTTTTTT.

The CDR3 DNA follows: TGTGCCACCCGGGGGGAGGGGAGCTTCACCGGGGAGCTGTTTTTT. Translating gives CATRGEGSFTGELFF. This chain connects TRBV25-1 to TRBJ2-2, with 7 bases fitting TRBD2. The CDR3 covers 15 residues. CDR1 is MGHDK, CDR2 SYGVNS, per germline. Trimming cost V 10 bases and J 4 bases; bases outside gene matches: 12.

This sequence joins TRBV23-1 and TRBJ2-3; D might be TRBD2 (6 bases). TRBV23-1 carries the ORF label, with uncertain function. CDR3 length equals 19 residues. Trimming removed 3 bases from V and 6 bases from J, with 28 bases in between. CDR3 in DNA: TGCGCCAGCAGTCAGAGTGGGCGGGGTTTAGCGAGAAAGACCGATACGCAGTATTTT. Amino acids: CASSQSGRGLARKTDTQYF.

This chain links TRBV15 with TRBJ2-3; D might be TRBD1 or TRBD2, each matching 5 bases. This CDR3 has 14 amino acids. Germline CDR1 and CDR2: LNHNV and YYDKDF (reference sequence). Deletions cut 2 bases from V and 4 bases from J, with 10 bases between. The DNA of the CDR3 is TGTGCCACCAGCAGACTGGGGGTTTCAGATACGCAGTATTTT. It yields the protein CATSRLGVSDTQYF. The variable domain in full, completed from reference TRBV15 and TRBJ2-3, reads DAMVIQNPRYQVTQFGKPVTLSCSQTLNHNVMYWYQQKSSQAPKLLFHYYDKDFNNEADTPDNFQSRRPNTSFCFLDIRSPGLGDTAMYLCATSRLGVSDTQYFGPGTRLTVL.

J is TRBJ1-1 and V is TRBV28; possibly TRBD1 for D (6 bases). This CDR3 spans 13 amino acids. V was cut by 7 bases and J by 4 bases, with 13 bases left in between. Germline V gives CDR1 MDHEN, CDR2 SYDVKM. The chain's CDR3 is CASIMGGLTEAFF. CDR3 DNA: TGTGCCAGCATAATGGGGGGGCTCACTGAAGCTTTCTTT.

This clone was picked up one time. This chain joins TRBV15 and TRBJ1-5; tentatively, D is TRBD1 (5 bases). Deletions cut 5 bases from V and 0 bases from J, with 8 bases between. This CDR3 is built from 14 residues. Germline V gene lookup returns CDR1 LNHNV and CDR2 YYDKDF (reference sequence). For the CDR3, the DNA is TGTGCCACCAGCGTGGGGGATAGCAATCAGCCCCAGCATTTT. Its translation is CATSVGDSNQPQHF.

As concerns this clone: A junction end diverges from the germline sequence, so it may reflect a read error. V usage is TRBV7-9 and J usage is TRBJ2-7, with D perhaps assigned TRBD1 or TRBD2 (6 bases each). Looked up from germline, CDR1 is SEHNR and CDR2 is FQNEAQ (reference sequence). CDR3 size: 9 residues. CDR3 in DNA: TGTGCCAGCAGCCGACGGGGGCACTTC. Its translation is CASSRRGHF.